The entry below describes one T cell receptor beta chain. TCRdb re-derived calls from the 5' RACE reads in MiXCR, one entry per CDR3 protein. This sample yields about 57,000 distinct CDR3 sequences, of which less than 30% are seen a single time; under 2.5% belongs to the top ten. The sorted Tregs were CD4+CD25+CD127-/low cells. V was pared by 5 bases and J by 3 bases, with 3 bases of the junction left unmatched. The CDR3 extends over 13 amino acids. CDR1 is SGHTA, CDR2 FQGNSA, per germline. The origin of this receptor is a female donor with breast cancer. The genes are TRBV7-2 and TRBJ1-2; 7 bases are shared with TRBD1. The sequenced sample consisted of tumor-infiltrating Tregs sorted from the breast tumor. CDR3 bases: TGTGCCAGCAGCGCCGACAGGGACTATGGCTACACCTTC. This gives the protein CASSADRDYGYTF.